This T cell receptor (beta chain) is drawn from a study of blood T cells in healthy people across ages. Study-level points and caveats: Observed TCR beta diversity per million T cells went down as age went up. This fall followed a roughly linear course with age.

It was with a sample-barcoded 5' primer and a J-beta primer mix that a second PCR of about 7 to 12 cycles was run. TCRdb recomputed calls from the 5' RACE reads with MiXCR, one row per CDR3 protein. The sample shows 780,000 or so distinct CDR3 sequences, 56% of them seen only once. Germline-derived CDR1 and CDR2 are SGHTA and FQGNSA. The CDR3 totals 15 residues. Turning to this clonotype: The antigen is unknown.

V and J are TRBV7-2 and TRBJ2-1; 7 positions agree with TRBD1. The closer fit of TRBJ2-7 to the DNA end suggests the J call may be wrong. Sequencing was done on a sample of blood. The sequence came from a man in his forties in good health. CDR3 nucleotide sequence: TGTGCCAGCAGCACAAGACAGGGATGGGACTACGAGCAGTACTTC. Residues: CASSTRQGWDYEQYF.